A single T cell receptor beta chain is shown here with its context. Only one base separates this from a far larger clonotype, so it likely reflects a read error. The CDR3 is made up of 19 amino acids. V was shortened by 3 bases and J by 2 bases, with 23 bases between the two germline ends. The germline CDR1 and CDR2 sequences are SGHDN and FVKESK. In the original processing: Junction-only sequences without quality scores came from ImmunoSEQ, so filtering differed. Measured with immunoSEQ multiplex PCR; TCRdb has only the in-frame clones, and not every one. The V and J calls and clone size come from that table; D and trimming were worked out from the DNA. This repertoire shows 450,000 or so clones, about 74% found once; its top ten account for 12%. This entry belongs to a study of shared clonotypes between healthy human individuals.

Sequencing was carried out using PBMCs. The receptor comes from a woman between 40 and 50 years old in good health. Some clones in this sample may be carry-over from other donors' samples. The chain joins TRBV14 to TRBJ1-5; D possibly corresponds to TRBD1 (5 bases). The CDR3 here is CASSHPTPQGVFGNQPQHF. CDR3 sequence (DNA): TGTGCCAGCAGCCACCCGACACCTCAGGGCGTCTTCGGCAATCAGCCCCAGCATTTT.